The 5 T cell receptor beta chains in this list originate from one sample, sequenced in a study of identical twins. One entry per CDR3 protein, called by TCRdb with MiXCR from the 5' RACE reads. Found here are 600,000 to 850,000 distinct CDR3 sequences, about 18% of them singletons; the top ten hold 13%. This sample also belongs to another study, concerning T cells expressing NK-cell markers.

Sample: PBMCs. All receptors come from a woman aged 18-35 years in good health.

This clonotype occurred many times. The genes are TRBV7-9 and TRBJ2-1, with D perhaps matching TRBD1 (6 bases). The CDR3 contains 12 residues. V lost 6 bases and J lost 8, with 11 bases in between. Per germline, CDR1 SEHNR and CDR2 FQNEAQ (reference sequence). The CDR3: CASSPGGDEQFF. For the CDR3, the DNA is TGTGCCAGCAGTCCTGGGGGCGATGAGCAGTTCTTC.

This clonotype turned up a few times. The rearrangement joins TRBV12-3 or TRBV12-4 to TRBJ2-7; 9 positions agree with TRBD2. Losses at the gene ends were 5 bases for V and 4 bases for J; bases not matched to a gene: 9. CDR3 size: 15 residues. DNA for the CDR3: TGTGCCAGCAGTGGGCCGACTAGCGGAAATTACGAGCAGTACTTC. It encodes CASSGPTSGNYEQYF.

This clonotype came up a few times. The gene calls are TRBV4-3 and TRBJ2-7, with no clear D. V was cut by 1 base and J by 2 bases, with 15 bases left in between. The CDR3 is 16 residues long. CDR1 and CDR2 from the germline V gene are LGHNA and YSLEER. CDR3 bases: TGCGCCAGCAGCCAAGGGGCAGATCTGACCGCCTACGAGCAGTACTTC. Residues: CASSQGADLTAYEQYF.

In this sample, this clonotype turned up a few times. The CDR3 is CASNSDGLSNSPLHF. As DNA, the CDR3 is TGTGCCAGCAACTCGGACGGCCTATCAAATTCACCCCTCCACTTT. The chain recombines TRBV2 with TRBJ1-6; D is undetermined. V dropped 7 bases and J dropped 7 bases, with 17 bases sitting between them. The CDR3 is made up of 15 amino acids. The V gene's germline CDR1 is SNHLY and CDR2 FYNNEI.

This clonotype turned up a few times. V usage is TRBV10-3 and J usage is TRBJ2-7; 7 positions match TRBD1. The CDR3 sequence is 14 residues long. The germline gives CDR1 ENHRY, CDR2 SYGVKD. Trimming took 3 bases from V and 6 from J; bases not matched to a gene: 8. The CDR3 region is CAISDDRAQGEQYF. Here the CDR3 DNA reads TGTGCCATCAGTGATGACAGGGCTCAGGGCGAGCAGTACTTC.